Shown below are 22 T cell receptor beta chains from a single sample sequenced in a study of CD8+ T cells in alopecia areata. RNA extraction and reverse transcription yielded cDNA as sequencing template. Produced via immunoSEQ multiplex PCR; TCRdb's table is partial and in-frame only. The top ten clones hold roughly a fifth of a sample with roughly 150,000 clones, 40% to 60% of them seen once. The specimen was CD8+ T cells sorted from blood, collected at week 0. Every receptor here comes from a human donor with alopecia areata.

In DNA, the CDR3 is TGCGCCAGCAGCCAAGATCTTGACGGATTCTACGAGCAGTACTTC. Protein: CASSQDLDGFYEQYF. The V call is TRBV4-3, the J call TRBJ2-7; no clear D gene. Germline CDR1 is LGHNA and CDR2 is YSLEER. V was pared by 0 bases and J by 3 bases, with 12 bases between. The length of the CDR3 is 15 residues.

This clone was seen at least ten times. J is TRBJ2-1 and V is TRBV4-3; a weak D match, TRBD1 (6 bases). Germline lookup yields CDR1 LGHNA and CDR2 YSLEER. This CDR3 comprises 13 residues. V lost 2 bases to trimming and J lost 7 bases, with 9 bases between them. The CDR3 region is CASSQFQGNEQFF. As DNA, the CDR3 is TGCGCCAGCAGCCAATTCCAGGGGAATGAGCAGTTCTTC.

The V gene is TRBV6-5, the J gene TRBJ2-4; D is perhaps TRBD2 (6 bases). The ends were cut back, 7 bases at V and 5 bases at J, with 9 bases in the middle. The germline V gene has CDR1 MNHEY and CDR2 SVGAGI. This CDR3 comprises 12 residues. CDR3 nucleotides: TGTGCCAGCAAAGCGGGCGAAAACATTCAGTACTTC. Translating gives CASKAGENIQYF.

CDR3: CASSSTTGKGGYTF. CDR3 bases: TGTGCCAGCAGTTCGACCACAGGGAAGGGTGGCTACACCTTC. V and J are TRBV27 and TRBJ1-2, with D possibly matching TRBD1 (6 bases). Between the trimmed V and J ends, which lost 4 bases and 7 bases, there was a span of 16 bases. Germline loops: CDR1 MNHEY, CDR2 SMNVEV (reference sequence). The CDR3 consists of 14 residues.

This chain links TRBV2 with TRBJ1-5, with D unclear. Germline loops: CDR1 SNHLY, CDR2 FYNNEI. Trimming removed 8 bases from V and 4 bases from J, with 15 bases in between. The CDR3 is 14 amino acids. This chain's CDR3 is CASSPDGNNQPQHF. The DNA for the CDR3 is TGTGCCAGCTCCCCGGACGGGAATAATCAGCCCCAGCATTTT.

The chain employs TRBV19 and TRBJ2-7, with 9 bases that match TRBD1. Unmatched junction bases numbered 7, after V lost 5 bases and J lost 2 bases. The CDR3 contains 15 residues. Germline values: CDR1 LNHDA, CDR2 SQIVND (reference sequence). DNA for the CDR3: TGTGCCAGTAGTCCCGGGACAGGGCCAGCCTACGAGCAGTACTTC. Translated: CASSPGTGPAYEQYF.

The chain couples TRBV29-1 to TRBJ2-1, with D unclear. CDR3 length: 11 amino acids. V was shortened by 2 bases and J by 5 bases, with 4 bases between the two germline ends. Germline V CDR1 and CDR2: SQVTM, ANQGSEA. The CDR3: CSVETDNEQFF. The CDR3 coding sequence is TGCAGCGTTGAAACAGACAATGAGCAGTTCTTC.

This clone was counted a few times. The CDR3 DNA reads as TGTGCCAGTAGCCCGACAGGGAGCAGCAATCAGCCCCAGCATTTT. Translated: CASSPTGSSNQPQHF. The V call is TRBV19, the J call TRBJ1-5; 7 nucleotides line up with TRBD1. V lost 6 bases, J lost 1 base, and 6 bases stayed unmatched. This CDR3 is 15 amino acids long. Germline-derived CDR1 and CDR2 are LNHDA and SQIVND (reference sequence). Full variable domain (outside the CDR3, taken from reference TRBV19 and TRBJ1-5): DGGITQSPKYLFRKEGQNVTLSCEQNLNHDAMYWYRQDPGQGLRLIYYSQIVNDFQKGDIAEGYSVSREKKESFPLTVTSAQKNPTAFYLCASSPTGSSNQPQHFGDGTRLSIL.

This clone has more than one count but fewer than ten. J is TRBJ2-7 and V is TRBV7-3, with TRBD1 as a possible D gene (6 bases). The CDR3 contains 13 residues. V was pared by 5 bases and J by 6 bases, with 14 bases between. CDR1 and CDR2 from the germline V gene are SGHTA and FQGTGA. The CDR3 sequence: CASSLTGRGEQYF. The CDR3 DNA is TGTGCCAGCAGCCTCACAGGGCGTGGCGAGCAGTACTTC.

The J gene is TRBJ1-2, the V gene TRBV11-2; a weak D match, TRBD1 (5 bases). The CDR3 totals 16 residues. The germline V gene encodes CDR1 SGHAT and CDR2 FQNNGV. The ends were cut back, 5 bases at V and 8 bases at J, with 24 bases in the middle. The CDR3 DNA sequence: TGTGCCAGCAGCCAGACCCGACAGCCCCAGGTGGGGGGCTACACCTTC. It specifies CASSQTRQPQVGGYTF.

V and J are TRBV9 and TRBJ1-2; D unresolved. Germline CDR1 is SGDLS and CDR2 is YYNGEE. The CDR3 is 11 amino acids. Trimming took off 3 bases at V and 6 bases at J, with 6 bases between the two ends. The CDR3 nucleotides read TGTGCCAGCAGCGGAAGCGATGGCTACACCTTC. Its translation: CASSGSDGYTF.

The J gene is TRBJ2-3, the V gene TRBV5-1, with 9 bases matching TRBD1. CDR1 and CDR2 (germline): SGHRS, YFSETQ. V lost 4 bases to trimming and J lost 5 bases; unmatched junction nucleotides: 5. This CDR3 is 14 amino acids long. This CDR3 is CASSRRTGEDTQYF. The DNA for the CDR3 is TGCGCCAGCAGCCGACGGACAGGGGAAGATACGCAGTATTTT.

By sample fraction, this clone is medium-sized. This chain joins TRBV18 and TRBJ2-1, with D uncertain. V shed 5 bases and J shed 8 bases, with 19 bases lying between them. The CDR3 consists of 15 residues. The V gene's germline CDR1 is KGHSH and CDR2 LQKENI. CDR3 sequence (DNA): TGTGCCAGCTCATCGGAGTTTGGTTTGTTTGATGAGCAGTTCTTC. Protein product: CASSSEFGLFDEQFF.

The chain joins TRBV5-1 to TRBJ2-1; a possible D gene is TRBD1 (5 bases). Germline V gene data show CDR1 as SGHRS and CDR2 as YFSETQ. V lost 4 bases and J lost 6, with 14 bases in between. The CDR3 has 14 amino acids. For the CDR3, the DNA is TGCGCCAGCAGCCCCGGAGACAGTATCAATGAGCAGTTCTTC. Residues: CASSPGDSINEQFF. The variable domain in full, completed from reference TRBV5-1 and TRBJ2-1, reads KAGVTQTPRYLIKTRGQQVTLSCSPISGHRSVSWYQQTPGQGLQFLFEYFSETQRNKGNFPGRFSGRQFSNSRSEMNVSTLELGDSALYLCASSPGDSINEQFFGPGTRLTVL.

The V gene is TRBV30, the J gene TRBJ2-3, with D uncertain. Germline V gene data show CDR1 as GTSNPN and CDR2 as SVGIG (reference sequence). The CDR3 totals 12 residues. The ends were cut back, 0 bases at V and 5 bases at J, with 6 bases in the middle. The CDR3 nucleotides read TGTGCCTGGAGTGTTAGCCAAGATACGCAGTATTTT. It is translated as CAWSVSQDTQYF. Based on the CDR3 plus reference TRBV30 and TRBJ2-3, the full variable domain is SQTIHQWPATLVQPVGSPLSLECTVEGTSNPNLYWYRQAAGRGLQLLFYSVGIGQISSEVPQNLSASRPQDRQFILSSKKLLLSDSGFYLCAWSVSQDTQYFGPGTRLTVL.

This clone showed up just once. This rearrangement joins TRBV5-6 to TRBJ1-1, with no clear D. This CDR3 has 12 residues. Trimming left V 4 bases short and J 5 bases short, with 9 bases between. Per germline, CDR1 SGHDT and CDR2 YYEEEE. CDR3 amino acids: CASSPLGTEAFF. The CDR3 DNA is TGTGCCAGCAGCCCTTTAGGGACTGAAGCTTTCTTT. The entire variable domain, with the rest obtained from reference TRBV5-6 and TRBJ1-1, is as follows: DAGVTQSPTHLIKTRGQQVTLRCSPKSGHDTVSWYQQALGQGPQFIFQYYEEEERQRGNFPDRFSGHQFPNYSSELNVNALLLGDSALYLCASSPLGTEAFFGQGTRLTVV.

This chain links TRBV9 with TRBJ1-1; 7 bases map to TRBD1. Per the germline V gene, CDR1 is SGDLS and CDR2 is YYNGEE. The CDR3 has 14 residues. With 4 bases clipped from V and 2 bases from J, the junction kept 5 bases outside the gene matches. CDR3: CASSSRDSNTEAFF. The CDR3 DNA reads TGTGCCAGCAGCTCCCGGGACAGCAACACTGAAGCTTTCTTT.

The chain joins TRBV13 to TRBJ2-2; 7 positions agree with TRBD1. The CDR3 has 16 amino acids. Looked up from germline, CDR1 is PRHDT and CDR2 is FYEKMQ (reference sequence). V was clipped by 5 bases and J by 1 base; unmatched bases: 7. CDR3 amino acids: CASSGDRDRNTGELFF. Written as DNA, the CDR3 is TGTGCCAGCAGCGGAGACAGGGACAGGAACACCGGGGAGCTGTTTTTT.

The V and J genes are TRBV5-1 and TRBJ2-7; D is unresolved. This CDR3 has 18 residues. The V gene's germline CDR1 is SGHRS and CDR2 YFSETQ. Deletions cut 0 bases from V and 0 bases from J, with 19 bases between. The CDR3 is CASSLGVDGAYLSYEQYF. The CDR3 nucleotides read TGCGCCAGCAGCTTGGGAGTTGATGGCGCCTACCTCTCCTACGAGCAGTACTTC.

V gene TRBV30 combines with J gene TRBJ2-6; D possibly corresponds to TRBD2 (5 bases). The CDR3 has 18 residues. The germline V gene has CDR1 GTSNPN and CDR2 SVGIG (reference sequence). Trimming took 3 bases from V and 0 from J, leaving 18 bases between them. As DNA, the CDR3 is TGTGCCTGGAGGAGGGAATTCGACCCAATCTCTGGGGCCAACGTCCTGACTTTC. Encoded protein: CAWRREFDPISGANVLTF.

The chain joins TRBV18 to TRBJ2-4; 8 nucleotides match TRBD1. The CDR3 contains 16 residues. With 3 bases clipped from V and 8 bases from J, the junction kept 12 bases outside the gene matches. The germline gives CDR1 KGHSH, CDR2 LQKENI. The CDR3 DNA is TGTGCCAGCTCACCTACCCGGACAGGGCCTATGGACATTCAGTACTTC. Its protein product is CASSPTRTGPMDIQYF.

The table lists this clone with a few counts. As DNA, the CDR3 is TGTGCCAGCAGTCCACCGGGACAGGGGCTGGCACCCCTCCACTTT. Translation gives CASSPPGQGLAPLHF. V gene TRBV2 combines with J gene TRBJ1-6; 10 bases agree with TRBD1. The ends lost 5 bases at V and 11 bases at J; junction bases unmatched: 9. The germline gives CDR1 SNHLY, CDR2 FYNNEI. This CDR3 comprises 15 residues.